What follows are 2 T cell receptor beta chains derived from one specimen sequenced in a study of HIV-infected children after antiretroviral therapy interruption. A 3' RACE protocol on RNA, with unique molecular identifiers, produced the TCR library. TCRdb recomputed calls from the 3' RACE reads with MiXCR, one row per CDR3 protein. The sample yields around 50,000 distinct CDR3 sequences, approximately 4.3% seen once. Treatment denoted: PENTA 11 planned treatment interruption arm or continuous ART arm. This specimen was CD45RA+ CD4+ T cells from PBMCs, pooled from several time points, taken from a donor given antiretroviral therapy, either interrupted or continuous. Indicated subset: naive CD4+ CD45RA+ CD45RO- T cells. All receptors come from a pool of human donors with HIV.

This clonotype was observed many times. Here the CDR3 DNA reads TGCAGCGTTGATAAAGGATGGGATGGCTACACCTTC. Its protein is CSVDKGWDGYTF. The V gene is TRBV29-1, the J gene TRBJ1-2, with D uncertain. V shed 3 bases and J shed 6 bases, with 11 bases lying between them. Germline lookup yields CDR1 SQVTM and CDR2 ANQGSEA. This CDR3 contains 12 residues.

Note on this clonotype: Possible read error: a much larger clone is one base away. CDR3 sequence reads: CASSQDAGEQFF. The DNA of the CDR3 is TGTGCCAGCAGCCAAGATGCAGGGGAGCAGTTCTTC. The chain uses TRBV4-2 and TRBJ2-1, with D possibly TRBD1 on 5 matching bases. The CDR3 is made up of 12 amino acids. The germline CDR1 and CDR2 sequences are LGHNA and YNFKEQ. V lost 0 bases and J lost 10, with 7 bases in between.